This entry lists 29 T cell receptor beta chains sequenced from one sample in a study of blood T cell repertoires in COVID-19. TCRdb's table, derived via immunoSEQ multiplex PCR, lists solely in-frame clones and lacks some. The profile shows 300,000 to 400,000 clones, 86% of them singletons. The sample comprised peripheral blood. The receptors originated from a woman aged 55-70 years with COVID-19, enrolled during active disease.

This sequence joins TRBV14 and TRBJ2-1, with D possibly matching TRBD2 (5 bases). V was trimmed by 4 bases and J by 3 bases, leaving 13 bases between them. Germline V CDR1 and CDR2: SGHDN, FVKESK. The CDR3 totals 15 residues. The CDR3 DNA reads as TGTGCCAGCAGCCCCGGGAATCGGTACTACAATGAGCAGTTCTTC. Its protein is CASSPGNRYYNEQFF.

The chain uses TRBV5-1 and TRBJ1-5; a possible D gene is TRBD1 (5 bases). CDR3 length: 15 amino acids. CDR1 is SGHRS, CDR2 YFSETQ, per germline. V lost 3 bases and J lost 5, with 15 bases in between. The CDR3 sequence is CASSSGVGRYQPQHF. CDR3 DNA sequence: TGCGCCAGCAGCTCGGGGGTGGGCCGGTATCAGCCCCAGCATTTT.

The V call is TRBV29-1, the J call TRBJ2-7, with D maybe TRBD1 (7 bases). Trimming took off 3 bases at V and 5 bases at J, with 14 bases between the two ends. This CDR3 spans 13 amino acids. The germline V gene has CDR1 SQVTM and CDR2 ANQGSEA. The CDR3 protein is CSVEWRGHNEQYF. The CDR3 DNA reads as TGCAGCGTTGAGTGGAGGGGGCACAACGAGCAGTACTTC.

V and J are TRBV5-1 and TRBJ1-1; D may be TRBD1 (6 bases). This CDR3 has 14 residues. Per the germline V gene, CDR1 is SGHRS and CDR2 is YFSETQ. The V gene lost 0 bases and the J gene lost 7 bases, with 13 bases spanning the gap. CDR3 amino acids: CASSLGGGPVEAFF. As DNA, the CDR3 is TGCGCCAGCAGCTTGGGCGGGGGCCCAGTTGAAGCTTTCTTT.

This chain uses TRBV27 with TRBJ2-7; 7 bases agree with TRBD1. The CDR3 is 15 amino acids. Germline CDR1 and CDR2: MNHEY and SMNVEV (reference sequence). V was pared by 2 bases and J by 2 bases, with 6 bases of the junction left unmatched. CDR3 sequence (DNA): TGTGCCAGCAGTTTAGACAGGGTAGGGCCCTACGAGCAGTACTTC. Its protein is CASSLDRVGPYEQYF.

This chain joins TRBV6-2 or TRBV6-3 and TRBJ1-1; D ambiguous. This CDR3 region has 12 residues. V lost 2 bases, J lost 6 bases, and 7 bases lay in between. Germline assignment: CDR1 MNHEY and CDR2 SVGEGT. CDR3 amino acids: CASSYVASEAFF. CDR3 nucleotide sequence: TGTGCCAGCAGTTACGTGGCTTCTGAAGCTTTCTTT.

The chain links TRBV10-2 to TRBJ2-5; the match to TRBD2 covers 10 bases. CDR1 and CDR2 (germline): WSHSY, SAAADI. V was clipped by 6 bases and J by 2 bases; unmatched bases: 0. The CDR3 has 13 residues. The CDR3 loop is CASRLAGQETQYF. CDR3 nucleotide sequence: TGCGCCAGCAGACTAGCGGGGCAAGAGACCCAGTACTTC.

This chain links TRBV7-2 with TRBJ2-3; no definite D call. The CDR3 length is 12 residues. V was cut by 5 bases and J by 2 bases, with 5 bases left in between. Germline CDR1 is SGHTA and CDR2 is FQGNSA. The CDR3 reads CASSPYTDTQYF. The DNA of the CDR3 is TGTGCCAGCAGCCCGTACACAGATACGCAGTATTTT.

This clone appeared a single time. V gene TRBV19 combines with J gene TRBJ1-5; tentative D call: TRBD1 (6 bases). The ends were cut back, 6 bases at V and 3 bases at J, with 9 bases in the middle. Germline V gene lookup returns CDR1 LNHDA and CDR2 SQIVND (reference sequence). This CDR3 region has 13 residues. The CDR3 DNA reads TGTGCCAGTAGCGACAGGCCCAATCAGCCCCAGCATTTT. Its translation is CASSDRPNQPQHF.

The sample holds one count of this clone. The CDR3: CASSLRGQGTTDTQYF. Here the CDR3 DNA reads TGTGCCAGCAGCTTAAGGGGACAGGGGACCACAGATACGCAGTATTTT. The chain employs TRBV7-6 and TRBJ2-3, with 10 nucleotides matching TRBD1. V shed 2 bases, J shed 2 bases, and the junction held 4 bases outside the gene matches. Germline V gives CDR1 SGHVS, CDR2 FNYEAQ. This CDR3 spans 16 amino acids.

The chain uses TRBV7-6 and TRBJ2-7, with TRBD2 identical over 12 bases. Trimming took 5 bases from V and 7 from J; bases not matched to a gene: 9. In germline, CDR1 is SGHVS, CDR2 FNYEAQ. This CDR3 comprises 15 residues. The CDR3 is CASSSRASGGGEQYF. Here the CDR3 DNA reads TGTGCCAGCAGCAGTCGGGCTAGCGGGGGGGGTGAGCAGTACTTC.

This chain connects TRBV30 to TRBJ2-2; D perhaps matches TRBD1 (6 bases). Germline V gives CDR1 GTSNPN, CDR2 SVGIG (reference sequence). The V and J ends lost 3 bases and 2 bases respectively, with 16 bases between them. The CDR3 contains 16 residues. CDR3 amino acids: CAWRQGRHLNTGELFF. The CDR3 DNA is TGTGCCTGGAGGCAGGGGCGACATCTCAACACCGGGGAGCTGTTTTTT.

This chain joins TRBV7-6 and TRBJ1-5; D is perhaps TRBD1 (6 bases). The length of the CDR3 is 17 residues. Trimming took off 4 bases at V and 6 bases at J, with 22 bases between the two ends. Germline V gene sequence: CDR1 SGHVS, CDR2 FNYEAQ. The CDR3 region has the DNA TGTGCCAGCAGCTCGACAGGTGGGGGTGCATGGAGTCAGCCCCAGCATTTT. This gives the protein CASSSTGGGAWSQPQHF.

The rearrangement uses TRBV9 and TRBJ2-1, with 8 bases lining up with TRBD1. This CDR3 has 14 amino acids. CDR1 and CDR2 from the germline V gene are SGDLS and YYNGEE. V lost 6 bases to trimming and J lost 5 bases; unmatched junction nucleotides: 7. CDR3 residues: CASNNRDRNNEQFF. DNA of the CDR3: TGTGCCAGCAACAACCGGGACAGGAACAATGAGCAGTTCTTC.

CDR3 in DNA: TGCAGTGCTAGTGACAGGGGGCGGTACACTGAAGCTTTCTTT. It specifies CSASDRGRYTEAFF. This chain joins TRBV20-1 and TRBJ1-1, with 10 positions matching TRBD1. The CDR3 runs to 14 residues. V was pared by 3 bases and J by 3 bases, with 4 bases of the junction left unmatched. Germline assignment: CDR1 DFQATT and CDR2 SNEGSKA (reference sequence).

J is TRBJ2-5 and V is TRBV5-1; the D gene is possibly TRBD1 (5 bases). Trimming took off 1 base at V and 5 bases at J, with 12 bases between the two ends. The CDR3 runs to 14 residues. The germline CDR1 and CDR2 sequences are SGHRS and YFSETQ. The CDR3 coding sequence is TGCGCCAGCAGCTTGATGGGGCCTGCGGAGACCCAGTACTTC. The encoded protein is CASSLMGPAETQYF.

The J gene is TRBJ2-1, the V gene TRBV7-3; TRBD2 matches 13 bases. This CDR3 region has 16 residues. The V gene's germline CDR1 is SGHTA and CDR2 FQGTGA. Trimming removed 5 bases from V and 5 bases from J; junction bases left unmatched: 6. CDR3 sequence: CASSELAGGTNNEQFF. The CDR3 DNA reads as TGTGCCAGCAGCGAACTAGCGGGGGGGACAAACAATGAGCAGTTCTTC.

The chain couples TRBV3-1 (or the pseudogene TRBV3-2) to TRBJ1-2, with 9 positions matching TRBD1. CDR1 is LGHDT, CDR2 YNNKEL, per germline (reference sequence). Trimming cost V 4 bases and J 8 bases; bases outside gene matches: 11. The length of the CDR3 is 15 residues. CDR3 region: CASSPAAQGAHGYTF. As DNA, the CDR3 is TGTGCCAGCAGCCCGGCAGCACAGGGGGCGCACGGCTACACCTTC.

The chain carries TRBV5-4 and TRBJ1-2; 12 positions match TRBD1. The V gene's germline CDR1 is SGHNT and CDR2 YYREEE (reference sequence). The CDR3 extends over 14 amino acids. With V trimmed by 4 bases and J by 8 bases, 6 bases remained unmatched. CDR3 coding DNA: TGTGCCAGCAGCCAAGGGACAGGGGGCAGAGGCTACACCTTC. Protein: CASSQGTGGRGYTF. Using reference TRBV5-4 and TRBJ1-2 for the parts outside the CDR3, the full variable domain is ETGVTQSPTHLIKTRGQQVTLRCSSQSGHNTVSWYQQALGQGPQFIFQYYREEENGRGNFPPRFSGLQFPNYSSELNVNALELDDSALYLCASSQGTGGRGYTFGSGTRLTVV.

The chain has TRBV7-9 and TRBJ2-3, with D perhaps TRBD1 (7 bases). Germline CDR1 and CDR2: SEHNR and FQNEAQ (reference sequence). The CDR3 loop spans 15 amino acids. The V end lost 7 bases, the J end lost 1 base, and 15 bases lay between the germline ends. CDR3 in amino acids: CASTRGGGGTDTQYF. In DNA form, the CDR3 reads TGTGCCAGCACCCGCGGAGGGGGCGGCACAGATACGCAGTATTTT. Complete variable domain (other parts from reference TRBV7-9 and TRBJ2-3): DTGVSQNPRHKITKRGQNVTFRCDPISEHNRLYWYRQTLGQGPEFLTYFQNEAQLEKSRLLSDRFSAERPKGSFSTLEIQRTEQGDSAMYLCASTRGGGGTDTQYFGPGTRLTVL.

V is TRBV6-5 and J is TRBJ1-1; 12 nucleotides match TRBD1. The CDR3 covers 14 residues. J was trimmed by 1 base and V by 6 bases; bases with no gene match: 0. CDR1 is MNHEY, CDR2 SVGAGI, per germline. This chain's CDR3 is CASRGQGANTEAFF. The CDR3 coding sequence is TGTGCCAGCAGGGGACAGGGGGCGAACACTGAAGCTTTCTTT.

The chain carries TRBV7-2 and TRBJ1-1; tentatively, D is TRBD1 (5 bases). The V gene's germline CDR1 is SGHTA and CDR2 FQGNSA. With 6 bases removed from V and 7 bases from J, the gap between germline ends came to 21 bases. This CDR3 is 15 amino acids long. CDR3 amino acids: CASSPDSRGMIEAFF. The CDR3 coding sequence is TGTGCCAGCAGTCCCGACAGCCGAGGAATGATTGAAGCTTTCTTT. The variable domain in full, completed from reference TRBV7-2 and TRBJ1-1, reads GAGVSQSPSNKVTEKGKDVELRCDPISGHTALYWYRQSLGQGLEFLIYFQGNSAPDKSGLPSDRFSAERTGGSVSTLTIQRTQQEDSAVYLCASSPDSRGMIEAFFGQGTRLTVV.

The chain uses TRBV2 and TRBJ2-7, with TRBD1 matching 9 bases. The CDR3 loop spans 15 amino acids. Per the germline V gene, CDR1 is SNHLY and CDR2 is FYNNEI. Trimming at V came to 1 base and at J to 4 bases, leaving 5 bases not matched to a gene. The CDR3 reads CASSEEGQGLYEQYF. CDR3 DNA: TGTGCCAGCAGTGAAGAGGGACAGGGTTTATACGAGCAGTACTTC.

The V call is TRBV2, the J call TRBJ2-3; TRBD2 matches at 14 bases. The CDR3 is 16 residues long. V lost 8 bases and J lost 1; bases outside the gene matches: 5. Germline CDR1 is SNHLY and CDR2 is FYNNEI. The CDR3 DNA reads TGTGCCAGCCAAGGGGGACTAGCGGGGGGCACAGATACGCAGTATTTT. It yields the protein CASQGGLAGGTDTQYF.

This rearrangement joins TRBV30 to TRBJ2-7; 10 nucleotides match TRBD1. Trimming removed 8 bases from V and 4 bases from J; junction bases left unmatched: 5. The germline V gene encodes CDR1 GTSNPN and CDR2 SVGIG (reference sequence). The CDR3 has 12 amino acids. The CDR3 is CAGRTGGYEQYF. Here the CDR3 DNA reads TGTGCCGGTAGGACAGGGGGTTACGAGCAGTACTTC.

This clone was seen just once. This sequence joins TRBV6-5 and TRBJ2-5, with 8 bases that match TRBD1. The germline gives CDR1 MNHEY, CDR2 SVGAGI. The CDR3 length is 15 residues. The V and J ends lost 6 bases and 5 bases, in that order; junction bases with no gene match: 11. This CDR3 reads CASRPPGGARETQYF. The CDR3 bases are TGTGCCAGCAGACCCCCAGGGGGCGCCCGGGAGACCCAGTACTTC.

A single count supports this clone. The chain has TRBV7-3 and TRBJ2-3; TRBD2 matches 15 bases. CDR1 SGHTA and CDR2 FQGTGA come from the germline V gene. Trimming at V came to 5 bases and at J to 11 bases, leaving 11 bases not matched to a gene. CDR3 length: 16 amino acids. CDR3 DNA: TGTGCCAGCAGCGTCGGGACTAGCGGGGGGATGATTATGCAGTATTTT. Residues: CASSVGTSGGMIMQYF. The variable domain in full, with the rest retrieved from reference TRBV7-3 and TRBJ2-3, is GAGVSQTPSNKVTEKGKYVELRCDPISGHTALYWYRQSLGQGPEFLIYFQGTGAADDSGLPNDRFFAVRPEGSVSTLKIQRTERGDSAVYLCASSVGTSGGMIMQYFGPGTRLTVL.

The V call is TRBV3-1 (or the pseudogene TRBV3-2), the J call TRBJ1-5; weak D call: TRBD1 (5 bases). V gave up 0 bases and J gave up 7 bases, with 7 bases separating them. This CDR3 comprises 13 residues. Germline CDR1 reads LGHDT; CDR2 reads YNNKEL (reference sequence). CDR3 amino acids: CASSQDAGQPQHF. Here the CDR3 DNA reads TGTGCCAGCAGCCAAGACGCAGGGCAGCCCCAGCATTTT.

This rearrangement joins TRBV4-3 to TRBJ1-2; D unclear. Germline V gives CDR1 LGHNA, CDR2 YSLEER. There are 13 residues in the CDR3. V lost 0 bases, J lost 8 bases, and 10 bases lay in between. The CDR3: CASSQEPTRGYTF. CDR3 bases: TGCGCCAGCAGCCAAGAACCGACAAGGGGCTACACCTTC.